What follows is one T cell receptor (beta chain) and its context. In the same sample, other DNA sequences code for this CDR3. The source of the sample is a study of shared clonotypes between healthy human individuals. Deep was the level at which the assay was run. Clones were read by immunoSEQ multiplex PCR, and TCRdb kept only the in-frame ones, dropping some. The data show more than 1.2 million clones, about 98.5% seen once. This CDR3 comprises 14 residues. Deletions cut 0 bases from V and 2 bases from J, with 5 bases between. Germline V gene lookup returns CDR1 SGHKS and CDR2 YYEKEE (reference sequence).

The material sequenced was naive CD4+ T cells sorted from blood. Stated subset: CD45RA+ positively selected. The chain uses TRBV5-5 and TRBJ2-2; no clear D. The origin of this receptor is a young man in good health. This CDR3 is CASSLGPNTGELFF. CDR3 bases: TGTGCCAGCAGCTTGGGACCTAACACCGGGGAGCTGTTTTTT.